These 15 T cell receptor beta chains came from one sample sequenced in a study of regulatory and conventional T cells in RAG deficiency. Libraries were prepared by immunoSEQ multiplex PCR; TCRdb keeps only in-frame clonotypes and omits some of them. The sample yields fewer than 35,000 clones, 80% to 90% seen once. These data also formed part of another study, on regulatory T cells. This second study notes: The primer mix had 52 TRBV and 13 TRBJ primers.

Sequences were obtained from CD8+ T cells sorted from blood. The receptors were gathered from a human donor in good health.

The sample holds a few counts of this clone. The V call is TRBV19, the J call TRBJ2-7, with 8 bases lining up with TRBD2. The trim removed 3 bases at V and 5 bases at J, leaving 6 bases unmatched. CDR1 and CDR2 from the germline V gene are LNHDA and SQIVND (reference sequence). The CDR3 runs to 14 residues. The CDR3: CASSMSGGVDEQYF. Written as DNA, the CDR3 is TGTGCCAGTAGTATGAGCGGGGGAGTTGACGAGCAGTACTTC.

CDR3 sequence: CASSLDRDTEAFF. DNA of the CDR3: TGTGCCAGCAGTTTAGACAGAGACACTGAAGCTTTCTTT. This chain joins TRBV28 and TRBJ1-1; possibly TRBD1 for D (5 bases). CDR3 length: 13 amino acids. Trimming removed 2 bases at V and 3 bases at J, with 7 bases between. The germline V gene has CDR1 MDHEN and CDR2 SYDVKM.

This clone was recorded once. V gene TRBV4-2 combines with J gene TRBJ2-5; 9 bases align to TRBD2. Germline loops: CDR1 LGHNA, CDR2 YNFKEQ. Trimming at V came to 0 bases and at J to 5 bases, leaving 10 bases not matched to a gene. The CDR3 loop spans 17 amino acids. CDR3 in amino acids: CASSQESEGLARETQYF. Here the CDR3 DNA reads TGTGCCAGCAGCCAAGAATCGGAAGGACTAGCGCGGGAGACCCAGTACTTC.

This clone was found a few times. The chain joins TRBV18 to TRBJ1-5; D is undetermined. The CDR3 loop spans 14 amino acids. Trimming removed 3 bases at V and 3 bases at J, with 9 bases between. CDR1 is KGHSH and CDR2 is LQKENI in the germline V gene. The CDR3 reads CASSPSDFNQPQHF. CDR3 DNA: TGTGCCAGCTCACCGAGCGATTTCAATCAGCCCCAGCATTTT.

The chain has TRBV9 and TRBJ1-3; 9 nucleotides agree with TRBD1. The CDR3 extends over 16 amino acids. With 0 bases clipped from V and 2 bases from J, the junction kept 3 bases outside the gene matches. Germline values: CDR1 SGDLS, CDR2 YYNGEE. This CDR3 reads CASSVGNRGPGNTIYF. CDR3 nucleotide sequence: TGTGCCAGCAGCGTAGGTAACAGGGGGCCTGGAAACACCATATATTTT.

V usage is TRBV5-6 and J usage is TRBJ2-1, with D perhaps matching TRBD2 (5 bases). The CDR3 is 14 amino acids. V lost 0 bases, J lost 10 bases, and 14 bases lay in between. CDR1 is SGHDT and CDR2 is YYEEEE in the germline V gene. CDR3 loop: CASSLVGRGDEQFF. The CDR3 bases are TGTGCCAGCAGCTTGGTAGGACGGGGAGACGAGCAGTTCTTC.

V is TRBV19 and J is TRBJ1-1; D not certain. This CDR3 is 13 amino acids long. Trimming stripped 1 base from V and 8 bases from J, with 11 bases between. Germline loops: CDR1 LNHDA, CDR2 SQIVND (reference sequence). The CDR3 DNA reads TGTGCCAGTAGTATAGGGACGGCCGCGGAAGCTTTCTTT. This codes for CASSIGTAAEAFF.

J is TRBJ2-2 and V is TRBV2; the D is unclear. The CDR3 consists of 13 residues. Looked up from germline, CDR1 is SNHLY and CDR2 is FYNNEI. The V end lost 3 bases, the J end lost 6 bases, and 8 bases lay between the germline ends. CDR3 coding DNA: TGTGCCAGCAGTGACGTTACTCCCGGGGAGCTGTTTTTT. This sequence encodes CASSDVTPGELFF.

The chain combines TRBV4-1 with TRBJ2-7, with D unresolved. CDR3 length: 15 residues. The ends were cut back, 3 bases at V and 2 bases at J, with 14 bases in the middle. The germline V gene encodes CDR1 MGHRA and CDR2 YSYEKL. The CDR3, as DNA: TGCGCCAGCAGCCAGGGATCTATTGGGGCCTACGAGCAGTACTTC. Translation: CASSQGSIGAYEQYF.

The rearrangement uses TRBV5-5 and TRBJ1-2; 7 positions agree with TRBD1. Per germline, CDR1 SGHKS and CDR2 YYEKEE (reference sequence). The V and J ends lost 4 bases and 6 bases, in that order; junction bases with no gene match: 6. The CDR3 is 13 residues long. The CDR3 sequence: CASSPDRVDGYTF. The CDR3 nucleotides are TGTGCCAGCAGCCCCGACAGGGTCGATGGCTACACCTTC.

This chain connects TRBV5-1 to TRBJ2-2, with D perhaps TRBD2 (6 bases). CDR1 and CDR2 from the germline V gene are SGHRS and YFSETQ. V lost 3 bases and J 2 bases, leaving 17 bases between the germline ends. The CDR3 extends over 17 amino acids. The CDR3 reads CASSYSPGVSNTGELFF. DNA of the CDR3: TGCGCCAGCAGCTACTCCCCGGGAGTATCCAACACCGGGGAGCTGTTTTTT.

J is TRBJ2-7 and V is TRBV7-9; D remains ambiguous. The CDR3 length is 12 residues. Germline V gene sequence: CDR1 SEHNR, CDR2 FQNEAQ (reference sequence). Trimming removed 5 bases from V and 5 bases from J, with 10 bases in between. In DNA form, the CDR3 reads TGTGCCAGCAGCCACGAATACGACGAGCAGTACTTC. The encoded protein is CASSHEYDEQYF.

The V and J genes are TRBV10-1 and TRBJ2-7; no definite D call. With 3 bases removed from V and 2 bases from J, the gap between germline ends came to 11 bases. The V gene's germline CDR1 is WNHNN and CDR2 SYGVQD (reference sequence). The length of the CDR3 is 14 residues. The CDR3 reads CASSDEYGAYEQYF. The CDR3 DNA reads as TGCGCCAGCAGTGATGAGTACGGTGCCTACGAGCAGTACTTC.

This clone was counted once. This chain connects TRBV13 to TRBJ2-2; D tentatively reads TRBD1 or TRBD2 (5 bases each). Germline values: CDR1 PRHDT, CDR2 FYEKMQ (reference sequence). V was shortened by 1 base and J by 6 bases, with 6 bases between the two germline ends. The CDR3 length is 13 residues. CDR3 DNA: TGTGCCAGCAGCTTAGCGGGGCCCGGGGAGCTGTTTTTT. It specifies CASSLAGPGELFF.

The chain joins TRBV7-8 to TRBJ1-1; no reliable D call. V was cut by 1 base and J by 5 bases, with 5 bases left in between. CDR1 and CDR2 from the germline V gene are SGHVS and FQNEAQ. The CDR3 extends over 12 amino acids. CDR3: CASSLDVTEAFF. In nucleotides, the CDR3 is TGTGCCAGCAGCTTAGACGTAACTGAAGCTTTCTTT.